This TCR beta chain was documented in a study of response to subunit inactivated influenza vaccine. Whole-study findings and limits: Every seasonal influenza vaccination brings in few new T cells, the authors suggested.

TCRdb analysed the RT-PCR reads with MiXCR anew, one entry per CDR3 protein. The sample lists more than 150,000 distinct CDR3 sequences; about 9.3% were seen once. This CDR3 region has 14 residues. From germline, CDR1 is SGHDN and CDR2 FVKESK. Trimming took 4 bases from V and 0 from J, leaving 9 bases between them. This clonotype has only a few counts. What it binds is unknown. This clonotype was obtained from a man aged 45-65 years who received an inactivated influenza vaccine. Material: non-naive T cells sorted from PBMCs, obtained on the day of vaccination. The chain joins TRBV14 to TRBJ1-1; D is ambiguous. In DNA, the CDR3 is TGTGCCAGCAGCCTAATAACGGTGAACACTGAAGCTTTCTTT. Encoded protein: CASSLITVNTEAFF.